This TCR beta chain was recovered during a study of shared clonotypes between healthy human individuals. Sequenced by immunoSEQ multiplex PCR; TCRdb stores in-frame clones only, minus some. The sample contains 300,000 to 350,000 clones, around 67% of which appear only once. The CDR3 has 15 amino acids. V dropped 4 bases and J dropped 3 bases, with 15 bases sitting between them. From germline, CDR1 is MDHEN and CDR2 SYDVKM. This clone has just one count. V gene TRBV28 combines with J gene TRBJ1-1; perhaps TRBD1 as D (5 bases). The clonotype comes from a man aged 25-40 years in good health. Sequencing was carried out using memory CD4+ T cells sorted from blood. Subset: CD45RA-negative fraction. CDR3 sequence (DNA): TGTGCCAGCAGTTCCACCCCGTGGGGGGACACTGAAGCTTTCTTT. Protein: CASSSTPWGDTEAFF.